A selection of T cell receptor beta chains follows, all from one sample in a study of identifying expanded T cells in peripheral blood. TCRdb keeps only in-frame clones here, not all; method: immunoSEQ multiplex PCR. This table holds some 93,000 clones, nearly 90% found once. Sequencing input: blood. The receptors derive from a person aged 18 to 75 in good health. Both conserved end residues are part of each CDR3. D genes are given only for firm matches. The listing skips clone size in some rows; elsewhere it reads once, few, many or a size class.

V gene	J gene	clone size	D gene	CDR3 protein	CDR3 DNA
TRBV5-1	TRBJ2-1	NA	TRBD1	CASSLLGQGAMNEQFF	TGCGCCAGCAGCTTGCTTGGACAGGGGGCGATGAATGAGCAGTTCTTC
TRBV5-1	TRBJ2-5	NA	TRBD2	CASSNQGGTSFQETQYF	TGCGCCAGCAGCAACCAAGGGGGGACTAGCTTCCAAGAGACCCAGTACTTC
TRBV6-5	TRBJ1-2	NA	NA	CASSYSPGDNFYGYTF	TGTGCCAGCAGTTACTCCCCCGGGGACAACTTCTATGGCTACACCTTC
TRBV19	TRBJ1-5	NA	TRBD1	CASSRTGAPNQPQHF	TGTGCCAGTAGCCGGACAGGGGCCCCCAATCAGCCCCAGCATTTT
TRBV5-1	TRBJ2-1	once	NA	CASSLSGGTHEQFF	TGCGCCAGCAGCCTAAGCGGCGGTACACATGAGCAGTTCTTC
TRBV21-1	TRBJ1-2	few	NA	CASSKVPGYTF	TGTGCCAGCAGCAAAGTCCCTGGCTACACCTTC
TRBV18	TRBJ1-5	NA	NA	CASSPDRNQPQHF	TGTGCCAGCTCACCTGACAGAAATCAGCCCCAGCATTTT
TRBV10-3	TRBJ1-6	few	TRBD1	CAIRPDRGSSPLHF	TGTGCCATCAGGCCTGACAGGGGAAGCTCACCCCTCCACTTT
TRBV6-1	TRBJ1-1	NA	TRBD1	CASSWGQGYTEAFF	TGTGCCAGCAGTTGGGGACAGGGGTACACTGAAGCTTTCTTT
TRBV30	TRBJ2-6	NA	NA	CAWSVLRGSGANVLTF	TGTGCCTGGAGTGTACTCCGAGGATCTGGGGCCAACGTCCTGACTTTC
TRBV30	TRBJ2-7	few	NA	CAWSGREYEQYF	TGTGCCTGGAGTGGCAGGGAATACGAGCAGTACTTC
TRBV19	TRBJ2-1	NA	NA	CASTGSSHNEQFF	TGTGCCAGTACGGGCAGCTCCCACAATGAGCAGTTCTTC
TRBV15	TRBJ2-2	NA	NA	CATSRGTGRWEGTGELFF	TGTGCCACCAGCAGAGGCACAGGCAGGTGGGAAGGCACCGGGGAGCTGTTTTTT
TRBV7-9	TRBJ2-7	NA	NA	CASSLVGGSYEQYF	TGTGCCAGCAGCTTAGTAGGGGGTTCCTACGAGCAGTACTTC
TRBV2	TRBJ2-6	NA	NA	CASSVEDYSGANVLTF	TGTGCCAGCAGTGTGGAGGATTACTCTGGGGCCAACGTCCTGACTTTC
TRBV27	TRBJ2-1	NA	TRBD1	CASTKGTARMSSYNEQFF	TGTGCCAGCACTAAAGGGACAGCTCGCATGAGCTCCTACAATGAGCAGTTCTTC
TRBV18	TRBJ2-5	NA	NA	CASSPRDNQETQYF	TGTGCCAGCTCACCGAGGGACAACCAAGAGACCCAGTACTTC
TRBV25-1	TRBJ2-7	NA	NA	CASTYNYEQYF	TGTGCCAGCACCTACAACTACGAGCAGTACTTC
TRBV27	TRBJ1-1	NA	NA	CASSANGYTEAFF	TGTGCCAGCAGTGCTAACGGGTACACTGAAGCTTTCTTT
TRBV7-7	TRBJ2-2	NA	NA	CASRLANTGELFF	TGTGCCAGCAGACTTGCGAACACCGGGGAGCTGTTTTTT
TRBV4-2	TRBJ1-1	NA	NA	CASSQESGTGEAFF	TGTGCCAGCAGCCAAGAATCGGGAACGGGAGAAGCTTTCTTT
TRBV6-5	TRBJ1-6	NA	NA	CASRPTERHNSPLHF	TGTGCCAGCAGGCCAACGGAGAGGCATAATTCACCCCTCCACTTT
TRBV30	TRBJ2-1	NA	NA	CAWSRTHSYNEQFF	TGTGCCTGGAGCCGAACTCACTCCTACAATGAGCAGTTCTTC
TRBV2	TRBJ1-1	NA	NA	CASSEDRNTEAFF	TGTGCCAGCAGCGAAGACAGGAACACTGAAGCTTTCTTT
TRBV21-1	TRBJ1-2	few	NA	CASSKGGRTTYGYTF	TGTGCCAGCAGCAAAGGTGGCAGGACTACCTATGGCTACACCTTC
TRBV5-4	TRBJ1-1	NA	TRBD1	CASSPGTGSPEAFF	TGTGCCAGCAGCCCCGGGACAGGGTCCCCTGAAGCTTTCTTT
TRBV7-9	TRBJ2-1	NA	NA	CASSLGVRGEQFF	TGTGCCAGCAGCTTAGGCGTAAGGGGGGAGCAGTTCTTC
TRBV11-2	TRBJ2-5	NA	TRBD2	CASRPGLAGGEETQYF	TGTGCCAGCAGGCCGGGACTAGCGGGGGGGGAAGAGACCCAGTACTTC
TRBV5-1	TRBJ2-3	NA	NA	CASSLVTSSTDTQYF	TGCGCCAGCAGCTTGGTGACAAGTAGCACAGATACGCAGTATTTT
TRBV6-6	TRBJ1-1	NA	TRBD1	CASSTFQGAKTEAFF	TGTGCCAGCAGTACATTCCAGGGGGCAAAAACTGAAGCTTTCTTT
TRBV4-2	TRBJ2-1	NA	TRBD2	CASSQGLAGNNEQFF	TGTGCCAGCAGCCAGGGACTAGCGGGGAACAATGAGCAGTTCTTC
TRBV7-2	TRBJ2-1	NA	NA	CASSLAQGPLGNEQFF	TGTGCCAGCAGCTTAGCGCAGGGGCCGCTCGGGAATGAGCAGTTCTTC
TRBV11-2	TRBJ2-3	NA	NA	CASSPDRTSTDTQYF	TGTGCCAGCAGCCCAGACAGGACTAGCACAGATACGCAGTATTTT
TRBV5-1	TRBJ2-2	NA	NA	CASSFGNPTGELFF	TGCGCCAGCAGCTTCGGGAACCCTACCGGGGAGCTGTTTTTT
TRBV2	TRBJ1-2	NA	NA	CASSEAPTATNGYTF	TGTGCCAGCAGTGAAGCGCCGACAGCTACTAATGGCTACACCTTC
TRBV27	TRBJ1-5	NA	NA	CASSLVGRAVNQPQHF	TGTGCCAGCAGTTTAGTGGGCAGGGCTGTTAATCAGCCCCAGCATTTT
TRBV10-3	TRBJ2-2	NA	NA	CAISVMGGSDTGELFF	TGTGCCATCAGTGTTATGGGGGGATCCGACACCGGGGAGCTGTTTTTT
TRBV29-1	TRBJ1-4	NA	NA	CSASPGGTTNEKLFF	TGCAGCGCCTCACCCGGCGGGACAACTAATGAAAAACTGTTTTTT
TRBV5-1	TRBJ1-6	NA	NA	CASRYENPGSRSPLHF	TGCGCCAGCAGATATGAAAACCCCGGCAGTCGGTCACCCCTCCACTTT
TRBV6-1	TRBJ1-3	NA	NA	CASSEFQGKGNTIYF	TGTGCCAGCAGTGAATTTCAGGGGAAGGGAAACACCATATATTTT
TRBV25-1	TRBJ2-7	NA	NA	CASSEGFYYEQYF	TGTGCCAGCAGTGAGGGGTTTTATTACGAGCAGTACTTC
TRBV4-1	TRBJ2-1	NA	TRBD2	CASSLAGLAGANEQFF	TGCGCCAGCAGCCTGGCGGGACTAGCGGGAGCTAATGAGCAGTTCTTC
TRBV9	TRBJ1-1	NA	NA	CASSVDRAHGAFF	TGTGCCAGCAGCGTAGACAGGGCCCACGGAGCTTTCTTT
TRBV27	TRBJ1-1	NA	NA	CASRLDRLNTEAFF	TGTGCCAGCAGATTGGACAGACTGAACACTGAAGCTTTCTTT
TRBV18	TRBJ2-1	NA	TRBD2	CASSPTSGGNNEQFF	TGTGCCAGCTCACCAACTAGCGGGGGTAACAATGAGCAGTTCTTC
TRBV5-4	TRBJ1-1	NA	NA	CASSFMNTEAFF	TGTGCCAGCAGCTTCATGAACACTGAAGCTTTCTTT
TRBV6-5	TRBJ1-1	once	NA	CASSRGVEAEAFF	TGTGCCAGCAGTCGAGGGGTTGAGGCTGAAGCTTTCTTT
TRBV6-6	TRBJ1-3	NA	NA	CASSTGRSGNTIYF	TGTGCCAGCAGTACCGGCCGGTCTGGAAACACCATATATTTT
TRBV11-3	TRBJ1-1	NA	NA	CASSFSSLAVEAFF	TGTGCCAGCAGCTTTAGCAGCCTTGCGGTAGAAGCTTTCTTT
TRBV4-1	TRBJ1-6	NA	NA	CASSQDPGSPLHF	TGCGCCAGCAGCCAAGATCCGGGTTCACCCCTCCACTTT
TRBV4-2	TRBJ1-4	NA	NA	CASSWGEGRGDEKLFF	TGTGCCAGCAGCTGGGGGGAAGGCAGGGGTGATGAAAAACTGTTTTTT
TRBV30	TRBJ2-1	once	NA	CAWKPWATDEQFF	TGTGCCTGGAAACCGTGGGCCACCGATGAGCAGTTCTTC
TRBV7-9	TRBJ2-5	NA	NA	CASSLVVGGSYQETQYF	TGTGCCAGCAGCTTAGTCGTGGGGGGATCGTACCAAGAGACCCAGTACTTC
TRBV5-6	TRBJ1-4	NA	NA	CASSSYAYGVLTNEKLFF	TGTGCCAGCAGCTCGTATGCCTACGGTGTCCTAACTAATGAAAAACTGTTTTTT
TRBV7-7	TRBJ2-3	NA	TRBD2	CASSLATGTSGVTDTQYF	TGTGCCAGCAGCTTAGCCACCGGGACTAGCGGGGTCACAGATACGCAGTATTTT